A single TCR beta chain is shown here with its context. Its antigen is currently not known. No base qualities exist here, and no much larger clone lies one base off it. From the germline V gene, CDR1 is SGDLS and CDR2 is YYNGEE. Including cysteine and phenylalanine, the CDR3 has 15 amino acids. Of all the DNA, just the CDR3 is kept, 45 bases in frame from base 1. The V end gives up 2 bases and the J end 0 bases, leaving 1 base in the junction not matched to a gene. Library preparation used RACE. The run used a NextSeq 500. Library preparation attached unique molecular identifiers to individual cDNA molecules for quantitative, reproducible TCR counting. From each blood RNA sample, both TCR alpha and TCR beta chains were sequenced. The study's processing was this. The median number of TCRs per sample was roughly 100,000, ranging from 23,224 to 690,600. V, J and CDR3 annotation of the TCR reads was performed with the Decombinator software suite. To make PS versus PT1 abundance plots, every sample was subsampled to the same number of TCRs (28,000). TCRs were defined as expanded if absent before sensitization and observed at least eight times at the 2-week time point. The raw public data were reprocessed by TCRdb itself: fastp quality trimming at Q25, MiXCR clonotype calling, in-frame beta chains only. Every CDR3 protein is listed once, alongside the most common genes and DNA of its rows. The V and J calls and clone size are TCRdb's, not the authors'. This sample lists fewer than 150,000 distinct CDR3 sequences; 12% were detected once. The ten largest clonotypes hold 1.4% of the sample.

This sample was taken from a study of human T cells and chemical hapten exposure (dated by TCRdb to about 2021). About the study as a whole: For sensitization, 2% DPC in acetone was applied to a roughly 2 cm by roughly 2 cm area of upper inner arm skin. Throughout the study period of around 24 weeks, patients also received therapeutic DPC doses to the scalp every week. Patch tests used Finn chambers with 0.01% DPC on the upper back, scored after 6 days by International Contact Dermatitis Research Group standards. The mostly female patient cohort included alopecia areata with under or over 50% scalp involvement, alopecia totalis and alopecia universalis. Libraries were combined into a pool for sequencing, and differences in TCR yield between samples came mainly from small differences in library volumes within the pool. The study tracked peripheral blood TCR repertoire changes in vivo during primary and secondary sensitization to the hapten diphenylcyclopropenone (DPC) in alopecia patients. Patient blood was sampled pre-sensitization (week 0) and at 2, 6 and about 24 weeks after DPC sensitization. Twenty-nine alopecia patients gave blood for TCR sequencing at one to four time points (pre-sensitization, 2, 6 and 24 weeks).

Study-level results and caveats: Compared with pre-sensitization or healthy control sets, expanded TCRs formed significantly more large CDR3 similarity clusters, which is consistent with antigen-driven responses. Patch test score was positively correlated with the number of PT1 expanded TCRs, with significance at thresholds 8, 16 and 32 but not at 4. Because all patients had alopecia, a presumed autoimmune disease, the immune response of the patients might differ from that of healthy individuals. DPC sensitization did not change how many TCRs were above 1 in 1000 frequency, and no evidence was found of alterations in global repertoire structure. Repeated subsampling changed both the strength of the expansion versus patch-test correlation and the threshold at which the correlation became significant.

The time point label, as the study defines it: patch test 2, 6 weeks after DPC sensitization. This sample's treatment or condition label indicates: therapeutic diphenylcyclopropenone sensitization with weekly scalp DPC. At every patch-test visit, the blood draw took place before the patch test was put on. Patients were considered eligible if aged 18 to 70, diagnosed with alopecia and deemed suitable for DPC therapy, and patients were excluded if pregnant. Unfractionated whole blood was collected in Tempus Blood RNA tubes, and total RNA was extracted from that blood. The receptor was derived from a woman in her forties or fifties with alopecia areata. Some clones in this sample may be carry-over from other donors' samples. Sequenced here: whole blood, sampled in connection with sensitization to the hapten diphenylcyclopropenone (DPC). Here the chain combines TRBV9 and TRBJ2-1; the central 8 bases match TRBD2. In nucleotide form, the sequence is TGTGCCAGCAGCGTGACTAGCGTCTCCTACAATGAGCAGTTCTTC. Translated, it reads CASSVTSVSYNEQFF.